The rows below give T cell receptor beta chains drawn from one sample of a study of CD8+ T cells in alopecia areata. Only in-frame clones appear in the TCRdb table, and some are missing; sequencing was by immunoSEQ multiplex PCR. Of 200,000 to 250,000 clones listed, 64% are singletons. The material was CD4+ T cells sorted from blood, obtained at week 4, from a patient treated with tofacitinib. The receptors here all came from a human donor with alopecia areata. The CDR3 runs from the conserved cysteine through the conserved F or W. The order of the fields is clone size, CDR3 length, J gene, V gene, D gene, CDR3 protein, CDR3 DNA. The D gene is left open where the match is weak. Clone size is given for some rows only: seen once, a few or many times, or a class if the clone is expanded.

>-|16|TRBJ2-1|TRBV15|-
CATSIPGLVPYNEQFF
TGTGCCACCAGCATCCCAGGTCTGGTACCCTACAATGAGCAGTTCTTC
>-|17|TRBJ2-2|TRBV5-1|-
CASSLFAGTPNTGELFF
TGCGCCAGCAGCTTGTTCGCCGGGACACCGAACACCGGGGAGCTGTTTTTT
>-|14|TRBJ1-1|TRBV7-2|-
CASSRPTGNTEAFF
TGTGCCAGCAGCAGACCCACAGGGAACACTGAAGCTTTCTTT
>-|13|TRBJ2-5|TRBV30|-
CAWNTVVQETQYF
TGTGCCTGGAATACAGTGGTCCAAGAGACCCAGTACTTC
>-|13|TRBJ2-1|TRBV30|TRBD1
CALRQGKGNEQFF
TGTGCCCTTCGACAGGGGAAGGGCAATGAGCAGTTCTTC
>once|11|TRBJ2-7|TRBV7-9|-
CASSREYEQYF
TGTGCCAGCAGCCGGGAATACGAGCAGTACTTC
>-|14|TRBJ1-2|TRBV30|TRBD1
CAWRRDRGNYGYTF
TGTGCCTGGAGGAGGGACAGGGGCAACTATGGCTACACCTTC
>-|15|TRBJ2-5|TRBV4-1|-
CASSQVGTLGQTQYF
TGCGCCAGCAGCCAAGTGGGGACCTTAGGGCAGACCCAGTACTTC
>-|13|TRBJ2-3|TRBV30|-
CAWGQKSTDTQYF
TGTGCCTGGGGACAGAAGAGCACAGATACGCAGTATTTT
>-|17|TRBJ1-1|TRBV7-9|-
CASTLAGGQLVNTEAFF
TGTGCCAGCACCTTGGCCGGCGGACAGTTAGTGAACACTGAAGCTTTCTTT
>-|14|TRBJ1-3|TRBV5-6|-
CASSPRVRGNTIYF
TGTGCCAGCAGCCCTAGGGTCCGGGGAAACACCATATATTTT
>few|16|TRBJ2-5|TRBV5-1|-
CASSPYSGTLQETQYF
TGCGCCAGCAGTCCATATTCCGGGACCCTTCAAGAGACCCAGTACTTC
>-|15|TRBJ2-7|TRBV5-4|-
CASSFPGTVSYEQYF
TGTGCCAGCAGCTTCCCCGGGACGGTCTCCTACGAGCAGTACTTC
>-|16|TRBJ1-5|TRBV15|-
CATAARTGNSNQPQHF
TGTGCCACCGCGGCCAGGACTGGCAATAGCAATCAGCCCCAGCATTTT
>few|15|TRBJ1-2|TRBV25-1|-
CASSEIQGRAYGYTF
TGTGCCAGCAGTGAAATCCAGGGAAGGGCCTATGGCTACACCTTC
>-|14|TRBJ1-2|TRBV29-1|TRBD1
CSAGGTVDNYGYTF
TGCAGCGCCGGGGGGACAGTCGATAACTATGGCTACACCTTC
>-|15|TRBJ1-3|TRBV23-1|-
CARKGGTRTGNTIYF
TGCGCCAGGAAGGGAGGGACGAGAACTGGAAACACCATATATTTT
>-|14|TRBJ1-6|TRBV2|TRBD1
CASSLGQYNSPLHF
TGTGCCAGCAGTTTGGGACAGTATAATTCACCCCTCCACTTT
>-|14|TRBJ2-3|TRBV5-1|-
CASSSGSSGDTQYF
TGCGCCAGCAGCTCGGGGTCTTCAGGGGATACGCAGTATTTT
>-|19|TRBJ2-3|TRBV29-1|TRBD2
CSVSGLAGESLADTDTQYF
TGCAGCGTTTCGGGACTAGCGGGGGAATCACTCGCGGACACAGATACGCAGTATTTT
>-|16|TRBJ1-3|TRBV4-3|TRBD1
CASSQDGTGSGNTIYF
TGCGCCAGCAGCCAAGACGGGACAGGCTCTGGAAACACCATATATTTT
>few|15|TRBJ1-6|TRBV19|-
CASSKASSYNSPLHF
TGTGCCAGTAGTAAGGCCAGCTCCTATAATTCACCCCTCCACTTT
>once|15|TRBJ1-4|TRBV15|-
CATSRDGTKNEKLFF
TGTGCCACCAGCAGAGATGGGACAAAAAATGAAAAACTGTTTTTT
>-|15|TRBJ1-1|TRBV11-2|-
CASSLGRDRNTEAFF
TGTGCCAGCAGCTTAGGCCGGGACCGTAACACTGAAGCTTTCTTT
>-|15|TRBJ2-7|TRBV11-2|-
CASSLAGTFSYEQYF
TGTGCCAGCAGCCTAGCCGGGACTTTCTCCTACGAGCAGTACTTC
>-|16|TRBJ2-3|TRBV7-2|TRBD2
CASSLNPVAGADTQYF
TGTGCCAGCAGCTTAAATCCGGTAGCGGGGGCAGATACGCAGTATTTT
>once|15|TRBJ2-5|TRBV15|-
CATSRDTPEAETQYF
TGTGCCACCAGCAGAGACACCCCGGAGGCAGAGACCCAGTACTTC
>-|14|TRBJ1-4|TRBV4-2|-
CASSQDSLNEKLFF
TGTGCCAGCAGCCAAGATAGTCTTAATGAAAAACTGTTTTTT
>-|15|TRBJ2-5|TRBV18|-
CASSQNPGVQETQYF
TGTGCCAGCTCACAAAACCCGGGGGTCCAAGAGACCCAGTACTTC
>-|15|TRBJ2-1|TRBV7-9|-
CASSLAGTGGNEQFF
TGTGCCAGCAGCTTAGCGGGGACCGGGGGCAATGAGCAGTTCTTC
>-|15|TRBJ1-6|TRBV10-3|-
CAIRAGDRGNSPLHF
TGTGCCATCAGGGCCGGGGACCGAGGCAATTCACCCCTCCACTTT
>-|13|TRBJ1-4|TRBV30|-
CAWSNPLGEKLFF
TGTGCCTGGAGTAACCCACTAGGTGAAAAACTGTTTTTT
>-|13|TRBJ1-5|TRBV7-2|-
CASSLVLDQPQHF
TGTGCCAGCAGCTTAGTCCTTGATCAGCCCCAGCATTTT
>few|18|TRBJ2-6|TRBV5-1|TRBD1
CASSVSTDRASGANVLTF
TGCGCCAGCAGCGTCTCAACCGACAGGGCCTCTGGGGCCAACGTCCTGACTTTC
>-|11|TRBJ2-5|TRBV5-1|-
CASSLDETQYF
TGCGCCAGCAGCTTGGATGAGACCCAGTACTTC
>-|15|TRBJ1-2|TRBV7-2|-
CASSFLDLINYGYTF
TGTGCCAGCAGCTTCCTCGACCTGATAAACTATGGCTACACCTTC
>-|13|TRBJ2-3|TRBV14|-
CASSQDLVDTQYF
TGTGCCAGCAGCCAAGATCTAGTTGATACGCAGTATTTT
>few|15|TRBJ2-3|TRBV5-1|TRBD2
CASSSLAGGTDTQYF
TGCGCCAGCAGCTCACTAGCGGGGGGCACAGATACGCAGTATTTT
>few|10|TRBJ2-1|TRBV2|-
CASGGNEQFF
TGTGCCAGCGGGGGCAATGAGCAGTTCTTC
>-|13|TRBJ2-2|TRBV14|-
CASSLNLIGELFF
TGTGCCAGCAGCTTAAACCTGATCGGGGAGCTGTTTTTT
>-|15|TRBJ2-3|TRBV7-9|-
CASSLEGWSTDTQYF
TGTGCCAGCAGCTTAGAAGGCTGGAGCACAGATACGCAGTATTTT